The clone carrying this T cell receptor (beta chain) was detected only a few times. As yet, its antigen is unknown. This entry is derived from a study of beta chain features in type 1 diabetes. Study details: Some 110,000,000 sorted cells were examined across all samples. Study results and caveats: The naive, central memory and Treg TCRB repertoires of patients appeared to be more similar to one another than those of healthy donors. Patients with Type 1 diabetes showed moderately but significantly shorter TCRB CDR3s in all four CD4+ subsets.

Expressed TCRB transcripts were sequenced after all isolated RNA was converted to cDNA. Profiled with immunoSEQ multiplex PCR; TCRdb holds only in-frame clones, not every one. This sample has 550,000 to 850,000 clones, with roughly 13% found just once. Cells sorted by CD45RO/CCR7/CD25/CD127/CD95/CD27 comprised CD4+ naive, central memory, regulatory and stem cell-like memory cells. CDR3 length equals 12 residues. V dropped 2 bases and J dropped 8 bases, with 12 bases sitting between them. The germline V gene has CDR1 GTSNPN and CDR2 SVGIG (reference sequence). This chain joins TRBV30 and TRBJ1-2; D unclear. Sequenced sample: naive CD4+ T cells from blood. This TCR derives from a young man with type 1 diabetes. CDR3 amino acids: CAWSTTSQGYTF. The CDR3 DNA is TGTGCCTGGAGTACGACCAGTCAGGGCTACACCTTC.